One and the same sample provided the 8 T cell receptor beta chains below, sequenced in a study of control samples from healthy donors and cancer patients. Some clones are missing from TCRdb's copy, which holds only in-frame ones; the method was immunoSEQ multiplex PCR. This table has more than 75,000 clones, roughly 89% appearing once. Sequenced sample: blood. These receptors came from a man aged 50 to 59 in good health.

The table lists this clone with a count of one. The chain couples TRBV10-1 to TRBJ2-7, with TRBD1 matching over 9 bases. The length of the CDR3 is 14 residues. The germline CDR1 and CDR2 sequences are WNHNN and SYGVQD (reference sequence). With 7 bases clipped from V and 4 bases from J, the junction kept 8 bases outside the gene matches. In nucleotides, the CDR3 is TGCGCCAGCATTAAGGGACAGGGTACGTACGAGCAGTACTTC. This sequence encodes CASIKGQGTYEQYF.

The chain carries TRBV6-1 and TRBJ1-2, with TRBD1 identical over 7 bases. J was trimmed by 3 bases and V by 4 bases; bases with no gene match: 11. The CDR3 covers 16 residues. Germline CDR1 is MNHNS and CDR2 is SASEGT. DNA of the CDR3: TGTGCCAGCAGTGTCACCACAGGGGTGCTTTACTATGGCTACACCTTC. This sequence encodes CASSVTTGVLYYGYTF.

The gene calls are TRBV5-5 and TRBJ1-1; 7 bases are a match to TRBD1. CDR3 length: 13 amino acids. With 4 bases clipped from V and 1 base from J, the junction kept 1 base outside the gene matches. Looked up from germline, CDR1 is SGHKS and CDR2 is YYEKEE (reference sequence). The CDR3 loop reads CASSGTANTEAFF. The CDR3 DNA sequence: TGTGCCAGCAGCGGGACAGCGAACACTGAAGCTTTCTTT.

The chain joins TRBV10-3 to TRBJ2-2; 8 nucleotides align to TRBD2. This CDR3 is 13 amino acids long. Losses at the gene ends were 10 bases for V and 0 bases for J; bases not matched to a gene: 1. Germline loops: CDR1 ENHRY, CDR2 SYGVKD. CDR3 sequence reads: CASGGPNTGELFF. CDR3 in DNA: TGTGCCAGCGGGGGGCCGAACACCGGGGAGCTGTTTTTT.

The rearrangement uses TRBV5-4 and TRBJ2-3, with unresolved D. The CDR3 totals 13 residues. V gave up 2 bases and J gave up 1 base, with 5 bases separating them. Per germline, CDR1 SGHNT and CDR2 YYREEE (reference sequence). CDR3 residues: CASSFFGTDTQYF. The CDR3 bases are TGTGCCAGCAGCTTTTTTGGCACAGATACGCAGTATTTT. The full variable domain, rest sourced from reference TRBV5-4 and TRBJ2-3, is ETGVTQSPTHLIKTRGQQVTLRCSSQSGHNTVSWYQQALGQGPQFIFQYYREEENGRGNFPPRFSGLQFPNYSSELNVNALELDDSALYLCASSFFGTDTQYFGPGTRLTVL.

J is TRBJ2-5 and V is TRBV3-1 (or the pseudogene TRBV3-2); 10 bases are shared with TRBD1. V dropped 2 bases and J dropped 0; count of bases not matched to a gene: 6. CDR3 length: 17 amino acids. In germline, CDR1 is LGHDT, CDR2 YNNKEL (reference sequence). CDR3 region: CASSQKRDRGYQETQYF. CDR3 nucleotide sequence: TGTGCCAGCAGCCAAAAAAGGGACAGGGGTTACCAAGAGACCCAGTACTTC.

The chain is built from TRBV4-1 and TRBJ1-2; D is unclear. The CDR3 consists of 16 residues. Germline CDR1 is MGHRA and CDR2 is YSYEKL. V lost 7 bases and J 5 bases, leaving 23 bases between the germline ends. The DNA of the CDR3 is TGCGCCAGCACCCCTGGAGGAACGACGGGATTTTATGGCTACACCTTC. Translated: CASTPGGTTGFYGYTF.

The chain uses TRBV6-5 and TRBJ2-7; weak D call: TRBD2 (5 bases). Germline CDR1 MNHEY, CDR2 SVGAGI. Trimming cost V 0 bases and J 1 base, with 7 bases left between them. The CDR3 runs 14 residues. The CDR3 protein is CASSYSRTSYEQYF. In DNA, the CDR3 is TGTGCCAGCAGTTACTCGCGGACTTCCTACGAGCAGTACTTC.